Listed here are 32 T cell receptor beta chains from one sample, sequenced in a study of PD-L1 blockade in urothelial cancer. TCRdb keeps only in-frame clones here, not all; method: immunoSEQ multiplex PCR. Of tens of thousands of clones listed, roughly 89% are singletons. Regarding time point: pretreatment peripheral blood. Sequencing was performed on PBMCs, taken around atezolizumab (anti-PD-L1) treatment. Every receptor here comes from a woman in her seventies with urothelial cancer.

The chain carries TRBV5-6 and TRBJ2-3, with 9 bases matching TRBD1. This CDR3 region has 16 residues. J was trimmed by 5 bases and V by 4 bases; bases with no gene match: 11. CDR1 is SGHDT, CDR2 YYEEEE, per germline. The CDR3 here is CASSRVGTGQQDTQYF. As DNA, the CDR3 is TGTGCCAGCAGCAGGGTCGGGACAGGGCAGCAAGATACGCAGTATTTT.

There are a few counts of this clone. J is TRBJ1-1 and V is TRBV9; maybe TRBD1 (6 bases). Germline CDR1 is SGDLS and CDR2 is YYNGEE. The CDR3 has 14 amino acids. V lost 3 bases and J lost 5, with 14 bases in between. The CDR3 reads CASSALTGYTEAFF. CDR3 DNA sequence: TGTGCCAGCAGCGCGCTCACAGGGTATACTGAAGCTTTCTTT.

This clone was counted only a few times. The chain couples TRBV4-3 to TRBJ2-3, with a weak D call TRBD2 (6 bases). The V end lost 1 base, the J end lost 3 bases, and 20 bases lay between the germline ends. CDR3 size: 18 residues. CDR1 and CDR2 from the germline V gene are LGHNA and YSLEER. For the CDR3, the DNA is TGCGCCAGCAGCCAAGCTCTTTTTAATTTAGGAGGGACAGATACGCAGTATTTT. Translated, it gives CASSQALFNLGGTDTQYF.

In nucleotides, the CDR3 is TGTGCCAGCAGTGAGACAGCCGCAACTAATGAAAAACTGTTTTTT. Its translation is CASSETAATNEKLFF. This chain links TRBV2 with TRBJ1-4; possible D gene TRBD1, 5 bases. Looked up from germline, CDR1 is SNHLY and CDR2 is FYNNEI. V shed 3 bases and J shed 0 bases, with 8 bases lying between them. This CDR3 is 15 amino acids long. The variable domain in full, completed from reference TRBV2 and TRBJ1-4, reads EPEVTQTPSHQVTQMGQEVILRCVPISNHLYFYWYRQILGQKVEFLVSFYNNEISEKSEIFDDQFSVERPDGSNFTLKIRSTKLEDSAMYFCASSETAATNEKLFFGSGTQLSVL.

Details on this clone: Sequence at one end of the junction differs from germline and may be a read error. The gene calls are TRBV19 and TRBJ2-5; 7 bases are a match to TRBD1. Germline CDR1 is LNHDA and CDR2 is SQIVND (reference sequence). The CDR3 has 13 residues. The CDR3 bases are TGTGCCAGTAGTTTAGACAGGGATGAGACCCAGTACTTC. The encoded protein is CASSLDRDETQYF.

This chain links TRBV11-2 with TRBJ1-1; the match to TRBD1 covers 8 bases. The CDR3 is 15 residues long. CDR1 is SGHAT and CDR2 is FQNNGV in the germline V gene. V lost 1 base to trimming and J lost 4 bases; unmatched junction nucleotides: 5. In DNA, the CDR3 is TGTGCCAGCAGCTTAGGAGGGACAGGACCCACTGAAGCTTTCTTT. As protein: CASSLGGTGPTEAFF.

The rearrangement uses TRBV27 and TRBJ1-3; D not resolved. Germline V gene lookup returns CDR1 MNHEY and CDR2 SMNVEV (reference sequence). The CDR3 length is 14 residues. Trimming stripped 7 bases from V and 1 base from J, with 11 bases between. CDR3 amino acids: CASKSGLSGNTIYF. The DNA of the CDR3 is TGTGCCAGCAAATCAGGACTTTCTGGAAACACCATATATTTT.

A few counts support this clone. The chain has TRBV7-2 and TRBJ1-4; 7 bases agree with TRBD1. J gave up 5 bases and V 0 bases, and 3 bases lay outside the gene matches. CDR3 size: 15 residues. Germline assignment: CDR1 SGHTA and CDR2 FQGNSA. CDR3 nucleotides: TGTGCCAGCAGCTTAGCAGGGGGCGAAAATGAAAAACTGTTTTTT. The encoded protein is CASSLAGGENEKLFF.

CDR3 in DNA: TGTGCCATCAGTGAAGCGGTCTCGGCGAATCAGCCCCAGCATTTT. Translating gives CAISEAVSANQPQHF. This chain links TRBV10-3 with TRBJ1-5; D gene uncertain. Germline loops: CDR1 ENHRY, CDR2 SYGVKD. With 3 bases removed from V and 4 bases from J, the gap between germline ends came to 13 bases. This CDR3 has 15 amino acids.

The rearrangement uses TRBV19 and TRBJ2-5, with TRBD1 matching 8 bases. The junction had 12 bases not matched to a gene; V was cut back by 5 bases and J by 4 bases. Germline loops: CDR1 LNHDA, CDR2 SQIVND (reference sequence). The CDR3 is 16 amino acids. The CDR3 bases are TGTGCCAGTAGTCTTGGGGTCAGGGGGCCTTCAGAGACCCAGTACTTC. It is translated as CASSLGVRGPSETQYF.

The chain couples TRBV28 to TRBJ2-3; tentative D call: TRBD2 (6 bases). The CDR3 covers 14 residues. V was trimmed by 3 bases and J by 5 bases, leaving 12 bases between them. From germline, CDR1 is MDHEN and CDR2 SYDVKM. The CDR3 nucleotides read TGTGCCAGCAGTTTGGGGACTTTTATAGATACGCAGTATTTT. This gives the protein CASSLGTFIDTQYF.

The genes are TRBV6-1 and TRBJ1-2; 7 nucleotides match TRBD1. This CDR3 has 14 amino acids. Trimming removed 5 bases from V and 2 bases from J; junction bases left unmatched: 5. Per the germline V gene, CDR1 is MNHNS and CDR2 is SASEGT. The DNA of the CDR3 is TGTGCCAGCAGTTCGAGACAGGGCAACTATGGCTACACCTTC. Its translation: CASSSRQGNYGYTF.

The V call is TRBV4-2, the J call TRBJ2-7; 9 bases are a match to TRBD1. Trimming cost V 3 bases and J 7 bases; bases outside gene matches: 10. Per the germline V gene, CDR1 is LGHNA and CDR2 is YNFKEQ. The CDR3 has 15 amino acids. The CDR3 spells CASSQDDRGVYEQYF. CDR3 DNA sequence: TGTGCCAGCAGCCAGGATGACAGGGGGGTTTATGAGCAGTACTTC.

The chain has TRBV6-6 and TRBJ1-4; weak D call: TRBD1 (6 bases). Germline CDR1 reads MNHNY; CDR2 reads SVGAGI (reference sequence). V lost 6 bases and J 8 bases, leaving 19 bases between the germline ends. The length of the CDR3 is 15 residues. The CDR3 DNA reads as TGTGCCAGCAGCTACCCCCGGCAGGGACAAGAAAAACTGTTTTTT. It yields the protein CASSYPRQGQEKLFF.

The rearrangement links TRBV5-1 to TRBJ2-7; tentatively, D is TRBD2 (6 bases). Trimming took 2 bases from V and 6 from J, leaving 12 bases between them. The CDR3 consists of 13 residues. Germline V gene data show CDR1 as SGHRS and CDR2 as YFSETQ. This chain's CDR3 is CASSLTSTSEQYF. CDR3 nucleotides: TGCGCCAGCAGCTTAACTAGCACCTCCGAGCAGTACTTC.

This clone was detected only a few times. The chain is built from TRBV7-8 and TRBJ2-3; 7 bases align to TRBD1. This CDR3 is built from 16 residues. Per the germline V gene, CDR1 is SGHVS and CDR2 is FQNEAQ. V shed 4 bases, J shed 3 bases, and the junction held 10 bases outside the gene matches. In DNA, the CDR3 is TGTGCCAGCAGCTCAATAAGGGGGCTGGGGACAGATACGCAGTATTTT. This sequence encodes CASSSIRGLGTDTQYF.

The chain uses TRBV6-6 and TRBJ1-5, with D tentatively TRBD1 (6 bases). Germline assignment: CDR1 MNHNY and CDR2 SVGAGI (reference sequence). The CDR3 sequence is 16 residues long. Trimming took off 2 bases at V and 5 bases at J, with 16 bases between the two ends. The CDR3 DNA sequence: TGTGCCAGCAGTTACGGCGCCAGGGGAGGGTATCAGCCCCAGCATTTT. It encodes CASSYGARGGYQPQHF.

This clone has a single count. The chain has TRBV28 and TRBJ2-7; 8 bases are a match to TRBD1. CDR1 and CDR2 (germline): MDHEN, SYDVKM. V lost 5 bases to trimming and J lost 0 bases; unmatched junction nucleotides: 9. The CDR3 runs to 16 residues. The CDR3 here is CASSPWDRQPSYEQYF. The CDR3 DNA reads as TGTGCCAGCAGTCCGTGGGACAGGCAGCCCTCCTACGAGCAGTACTTC. The variable domain in full, completed from reference TRBV28 and TRBJ2-7, reads DVKVTQSSRYLVKRTGEKVFLECVQDMDHENMFWYRQDPGLGLRLIYFSYDVKMKEKGDIPEGYSVSREKKERFSLILESASTNQTSMYLCASSPWDRQPSYEQYFGPGTRLTVT.

V usage is TRBV27 and J usage is TRBJ2-3; TRBD2 matches 11 bases. The CDR3 has 14 amino acids. Germline assignment: CDR1 MNHEY and CDR2 SMNVEV (reference sequence). Germline trimming cut 6 bases from V and 4 bases from J; bases unmatched to any gene: 3. Written as DNA, the CDR3 is TGTGCCAGCAGAGTAGCGGGAGGGGCAGATACGCAGTATTTT. Translation: CASRVAGGADTQYF.

This clone occurred a few times. This sequence joins TRBV19 and TRBJ1-1, with D hard to call. V lost 7 bases to trimming and J lost 0 bases, with 9 bases between them. The germline V gene has CDR1 LNHDA and CDR2 SQIVND (reference sequence). The CDR3 length is 13 residues. CDR3 sequence reads: CASIEAVNTEAFF. CDR3 DNA: TGTGCCAGTATCGAGGCAGTGAACACTGAAGCTTTCTTT.

This chain connects TRBV7-3 to TRBJ2-7; D possibly corresponds to TRBD1 (6 bases). CDR3 length: 16 amino acids. Deletions cut 6 bases from V and 3 bases from J, with 21 bases between. CDR1 SGHTA and CDR2 FQGTGA come from the germline V gene. The CDR3 spells CASSFRTGTIFYEQYF. DNA for the CDR3: TGTGCCAGCAGTTTCCGTACAGGGACCATTTTCTACGAGCAGTACTTC.

V usage is TRBV5-1 and J usage is TRBJ1-2, with a weak D call TRBD1 (5 bases). V lost 5 bases and J 2 bases, leaving 37 bases between the germline ends. CDR3 length equals 22 residues. Per the germline V gene, CDR1 is SGHRS and CDR2 is YFSETQ. The CDR3 DNA reads TGCGCCAGCAGGCGACGAAAAAATGGACCTTTCGTTGGCGAGACAGTAAACTATGGCTACACCTTC. It codes for CASRRRKNGPFVGETVNYGYTF.

The chain is built from TRBV7-2 and TRBJ2-7, with 9 bases aligning to TRBD2. The CDR3 consists of 16 residues. V shed 1 base and J 5 bases; nucleotides not matched to a gene: 9. Germline lookup yields CDR1 SGHTA and CDR2 FQGNSA. CDR3 in DNA: TGTGCCAGCAGCTTAGGTCCGCGGGGGGGCCGGGACGAGCAGTACTTC. Protein product: CASSLGPRGGRDEQYF.

This clone has just one count. The chain has TRBV16 and TRBJ1-1; 8 nucleotides line up with TRBD1. J gave up 7 bases and V 1 base, and 5 bases lay outside the gene matches. CDR1 is KGHSY and CDR2 is FQNENV in the germline V gene. This CDR3 contains 14 residues. CDR3 sequence: CASSQWSGQGEAFF. The CDR3 DNA sequence: TGTGCCAGCAGCCAATGGTCCGGACAGGGTGAAGCTTTCTTT.

This chain joins TRBV7-9 and TRBJ2-5, with no clear D. Germline V gene data show CDR1 as SEHNR and CDR2 as FQNEAQ (reference sequence). Trimming stripped 5 bases from V and 7 bases from J, with 8 bases between. The CDR3 is made up of 11 amino acids. The CDR3 nucleotides are TGTGCCAGCAGCCCCTCCGGGACCCAGTACTTC. Amino acids: CASSPSGTQYF.

The chain recombines TRBV29-1 with TRBJ2-1, with D maybe TRBD2 (6 bases). The germline V and J ends were trimmed by 3 bases and 5 bases, with 11 bases remaining between them. The germline CDR1 and CDR2 sequences are SQVTM and ANQGSEA. CDR3 length equals 13 residues. The CDR3 sequence: CSVERGPNNEQFF. In DNA form, the CDR3 reads TGCAGCGTTGAGCGGGGACCTAACAATGAGCAGTTCTTC.

The V gene is TRBV30, the J gene TRBJ1-3; TRBD1 might be the D (6 bases). There are 13 residues in the CDR3. V lost 3 bases to trimming and J lost 4 bases, with 10 bases between them. The germline CDR1 and CDR2 sequences are GTSNPN and SVGIG (reference sequence). The DNA of the CDR3 is TGTGCCTGGAGCACAGGGTCGGGAAACACCATATATTTT. Translation: CAWSTGSGNTIYF.

V gene TRBV9 combines with J gene TRBJ2-1; TRBD2 agrees at 15 bases. J lost 9 bases, V lost 4 bases, and 8 bases had no gene match. The germline CDR1 and CDR2 sequences are SGDLS and YYNGEE. The CDR3 extends over 16 amino acids. The CDR3 DNA reads TGTGCCAGCAGCAGAGAGACGGGACTAGCGGGAGGTGAGCAGTTCTTC. It yields the protein CASSRETGLAGGEQFF.

The rearrangement uses TRBV7-2 and TRBJ2-1, with 9 bases that match TRBD1. Germline V gene data show CDR1 as SGHTA and CDR2 as FQGNSA. Trimming took 5 bases from V and 6 from J; bases not matched to a gene: 8. CDR3 size: 15 residues. CDR3 in DNA: TGTGCCAGCAGCACTCGCCTGACAGGGGGCAATGAGCAGTTCTTC. This sequence encodes CASSTRLTGGNEQFF.

V and J are TRBV29-1 and TRBJ2-7, with D possibly TRBD1 on 6 matching bases. V shed 6 bases and J shed 4 bases, with 19 bases lying between them. Germline V CDR1 and CDR2: SQVTM, ANQGSEA. This CDR3 is 14 amino acids long. This CDR3 reads CSVEFTGTPYEQYF. The CDR3 region has the DNA TGCAGCGTCGAATTTACAGGGACGCCATACGAGCAGTACTTC.

The chain joins TRBV7-3 to TRBJ2-1; 10 bases agree with TRBD2. V trimming: 6 bases; J trimming: 0 bases; junction bases outside the gene matches: 11. CDR3 size: 18 residues. CDR1 is SGHTA and CDR2 is FQGTGA in the germline V gene. As DNA, the CDR3 is TGTGCCAGCAGTCTCACTAGCGGGATGGCCTCCTCCTACAATGAGCAGTTCTTC. It is translated as CASSLTSGMASSYNEQFF.

The chain joins TRBV2 to TRBJ1-1, with unresolved D. This CDR3 spans 11 amino acids. Trimming took 4 bases from V and 7 from J, leaving 7 bases between them. Germline lookup yields CDR1 SNHLY and CDR2 FYNNEI. CDR3 coding DNA: TGTGCCAGCAGTGTAGAGGGTGAAGCTTTCTTT. Its protein is CASSVEGEAFF.